This T cell receptor (beta chain) appears in the sequencing data of a study of vaccination and CD4 T cells after COVID-19 (dated 2022 in TCRdb). As for the study more broadly: Convalescent patients had a positive SARS-CoV-2 result on nasal swab PCR, and of these patients, several had mild disease and one had severe disease. The convalescent cohort included six males and four females, with two Hispanic individuals, seven Caucasians, two Asians and one multiracial person. Participants got two doses of the Pfizer-BioNTech BNT162b2 vaccine (n=8) or two doses of the Moderna mRNA-1273 vaccine (n=2). Post-COVID blood samples were collected from convalescent patients a median of about 92 days after diagnosis, with a range of roughly 30 to 161 days. The time from the second vaccine dose to post-vaccine blood sampling had a median of approximately 72 days and ranged from roughly 13 to 241 days. Culture stimuli were overlapping spike peptide pools from SARS-CoV-2 and from the common cold coronaviruses HCoV-NL63, HCoV-OC43 and HCoV-229E. As controls, cultures received a CEFX viral epitope pool (the positive control), an HIV-1 Nef peptide pool (the negative control), or no peptide at all. In ten to eleven COVID-19 convalescent patients and 4 infection-naive healthy vaccine recipients, the spike-specific CD4+ TCR repertoire before mRNA vaccination was compared with the repertoire after mRNA vaccination. Overall results and qualifications from the work: In convalescent patients, nearly all vaccine-specific clones (304 of 307) were found to be mono-reactive for SARS-CoV-2 spike rather than cross-reactive with common cold coronaviruses. Among the post-vaccine SARS-CoV-2-reactive clones in convalescent patients, a median about 89% showed up only after vaccination, which suggests vaccine-specific priming. An increase in the median number of SARS-CoV-2-reactive clonotypes from approximately 21 after infection to roughly 38 after vaccination was observed, but the change was not found to be significant. Relatively few convalescent patients were included in the study, and early timepoints after natural infection were not analyzed.

Concerning this clonotype itself: This receptor's antigen is unknown. Within one base of it there is no much larger clone, and no base qualities were kept.

From the cysteine up to the phenylalanine, the CDR3 has a length of 16 residues. The CDR3 DNA has 48 bases and is translated from base 1. CDR1 and CDR2, looked up from the germline V gene (reference sequence), are SGHAT and FQDESV. From V the trimming removes 5 bases and from J it removes 2 bases, while the gene matches leave 7 bases of the junction unaccounted for. The treatment or condition label, read with the paper, signifies: roughly 10-day PBMC culture with coronavirus spike peptide pools or control peptides (ViraFEST assay). The ViraFEST assay was used in the study, in which antigen-specific T cells were expanded with peptide pools and expanded clonotypes were subsequently identified by TCR sequencing. The positive SARS-CoV-2 PCR tests of the convalescent patients were dated from March to December 2020, before the Alpha, Beta and Delta variants emerged in the United States. Each well held around 2 million PBMCs cultured in IMDM containing approximately 5% human AB serum and approximately 9.8 IU/ml IL-2, with 8.5 to 10 ug/ml peptide pools added. On days 3 and 7, half of the culture medium was replaced with fresh IL-2-containing medium. CD4+ T cells were isolated after approximately ten days of culture through negative selection using the EasySep CD4+ T cell isolation kit. Ficoll-Paque Plus gradient centrifugation was used to isolate PBMCs from whole blood, and the isolated PBMCs were then either used fresh or cryopreserved at -140C. In general, triplicate wells were set up for every culture condition.

Library prep was done by PCR. At the Johns Hopkins FTIC core, DNA from the cultured CD4+ T cells underwent TCR sequencing with the Oncomine TCR Beta short-read assay. The QIAamp micro DNA kit was used to extract genomic DNA from the cultured CD4+ T cells. The Oncomine TCR Beta libraries from cultured CD4+ T cells were pooled using unique dual indexes and then sequenced on an Illumina iSeq 100. Processing in the source paper ran as follows. Non-productive sequences were filtered out, and CDR3s that did not start with C, did not end with F or W, or were shorter than 7 amino acids were discarded. Antigen-specific clonotypes were identified with the MANAFEST web application by comparing peptide-stimulated wells with reference and other culture wells. To be called positive, a clone needed an FDR below 0.05, an odds ratio above 5, and a productive frequency above 0.1% in at least two of three replicate wells. Cross-reactive clonotypes were defined as significantly expanded in both SARS-CoV-2 spike wells and at least one common cold coronavirus spike condition. CDR3 homology was assessed with Levenshtein distances (stringdist) and unrooted phylogenetic trees (ape) in R version 3.6.1. Using fastp at Q25 and MiXCR, TCRdb reprocessed the public reads and kept productive beta chains. A single entry per CDR3 protein holds the most common genes and DNA from its merged rows. The authors' filters were not applied to this entry. Counted in this sample were about 15,000 distinct CDR3 sequences; more than 45% of them appeared once. The top ten clones comprise 6% to 9% of the sample.

The V gene is TRBV11-1 and the J gene is TRBJ2-1, and 9 junctional nucleotides match TRBD2. This clonotype was obtained from a human donor who had recovered from COVID-19. Specimen: CD4+ T cells from blood, cultured in vitro. The DNA reads as follows: TGTGCCAGCAGCCCTGCCCTAGCGGGACCCTACAATGAGCAGTTCTTC. It is translated as CASSPALAGPYNEQFF. Full variable domain (CDR3 extended with the reference TRBV11-1 and TRBJ2-1 proteins): EAEVAQSPRYKITEKSQAVAFWCDPISGHATLYWYRQILGQGPELLVQFQDESVVDDSQLPKDRFSAERLKGVDSTLKIQPAELGDSAMYLCASSPALAGPYNEQFFGPGTRLTVL.